This passage covers 18 T cell receptor beta chains from one sample sequenced in a study of shared clonotypes between healthy human individuals. Cells designated naive CD8 were CD45RO-negative and were positively selected for CCR7, with terminally differentiated effector memory CD45RA+ cells excluded. The table came from immunoSEQ multiplex PCR; TCRdb's copy has only in-frame clones and leaves some out. The data hold around 620,000 clones, with 85% to 95% observed a single time. The sample comprised naive CD8+ T cells sorted from blood. The receptors were gathered from a woman aged 25 to 39 in good health.

The chain carries TRBV2 and TRBJ1-3; 7 nucleotides line up with TRBD1. V was pared by 6 bases and J by 7 bases, with 6 bases of the junction left unmatched. From germline, CDR1 is SNHLY and CDR2 FYNNEI. This CDR3 region has 13 residues. The CDR3 reads CASSDRVGNTIYF. The CDR3 region has the DNA TGTGCCAGCAGCGACAGGGTAGGGAACACCATATATTTT.

The chain combines TRBV7-2 with TRBJ2-3, with D unclear. CDR1 is SGHTA and CDR2 is FQGNSA in the germline V gene. This CDR3 region has 14 residues. The V end lost 2 bases, the J end lost 2 bases, and 8 bases lay between the germline ends. This CDR3 reads CASSLWTVTDTQYF. The CDR3 nucleotides are TGTGCCAGCAGCTTATGGACGGTCACAGATACGCAGTATTTT.

The chain couples TRBV6-5 to TRBJ1-1; the match to TRBD1 covers 7 bases. The J segment lost 1 base and the V segment lost 3 bases, leaving 8 bases of the junction unmatched. CDR3 length: 16 amino acids. Germline V gene data show CDR1 as MNHEY and CDR2 as SVGAGI. The CDR3 here is CASSYDSGTENTEAFF. CDR3 DNA: TGTGCCAGCAGTTATGACTCCGGGACAGAGAACACTGAAGCTTTCTTT.

The chain uses TRBV7-7 and TRBJ2-5; 7 nucleotides line up with TRBD2. Germline loops: CDR1 SSHAT, CDR2 FNYEAQ (reference sequence). The J segment lost 6 bases and the V segment lost 2 bases, leaving 12 bases of the junction unmatched. The CDR3 is 16 residues long. The CDR3 DNA reads TGTGCCAGCAGCTTACTCCCGTGGCAGGGAGGGCAGACCCAGTACTTC. Protein: CASSLLPWQGGQTQYF.

V is TRBV9 and J is TRBJ1-1; D perhaps matches TRBD1 (5 bases). Per the germline V gene, CDR1 is SGDLS and CDR2 is YYNGEE. The CDR3 totals 13 residues. With 3 bases removed from V and 4 bases from J, the gap between germline ends came to 10 bases. The CDR3 coding sequence is TGTGCCAGCAGCGCACAGGTTCGCACTGAAGCTTTCTTT. Protein: CASSAQVRTEAFF.

About this clone: This specimen includes other DNA sequences encoding the same CDR3. The chain carries TRBV6-6 and TRBJ2-2; weak D call: TRBD2 (5 bases). From germline, CDR1 is MNHNY and CDR2 SVGAGI (reference sequence). Trimming took 2 bases from V and 6 from J, leaving 7 bases between them. The CDR3 totals 13 residues. CDR3 sequence: CASSYEGSGELFF. CDR3 DNA sequence: TGTGCCAGCAGTTACGAGGGTTCCGGGGAGCTGTTTTTT.

This chain connects TRBV9 to TRBJ2-5; weak D call: TRBD2 (6 bases). This CDR3 is 17 amino acids long. The V and J ends lost 0 bases and 5 bases respectively, with 20 bases between them. Germline loops: CDR1 SGDLS, CDR2 YYNGEE. Written as DNA, the CDR3 is TGTGCCAGCAGCGTAGCTACCTGGGCTAGCGACCGTGAGACCCAGTACTTC. Encoded protein: CASSVATWASDRETQYF. The whole variable domain, remainder taken from reference TRBV9 and TRBJ2-5, is DSGVTQTPKHLITATGQRVTLRCSPRSGDLSVYWYQQSLDQGLQFLIQYYNGEERAKGNILERFSAQQFPDLHSELNLSSLELGDSALYFCASSVATWASDRETQYFGPGTRLLVL.

CDR3 sequence: CASSSGTGIWATNEKLFF. The CDR3 bases are TGTGCCAGCAGTTCGGGGACAGGCATCTGGGCAACTAATGAAAAACTGTTTTTT. The chain uses TRBV27 and TRBJ1-4, with 8 positions matching TRBD1. Germline assignment: CDR1 MNHEY and CDR2 SMNVEV (reference sequence). J was trimmed by 0 bases and V by 4 bases; bases with no gene match: 10. The CDR3 consists of 18 residues. Based on the CDR3 plus reference TRBV27 and TRBJ1-4, the full variable domain is EAQVTQNPRYLITVTGKKLTVTCSQNMNHEYMSWYRQDPGLGLRQIYYSMNVEVTDKGDVPEGYKVSRKEKRNFPLILESPSPNQTSLYFCASSSGTGIWATNEKLFFGSGTQLSVL.

The V and J genes are TRBV27 and TRBJ2-2, with D perhaps matching TRBD2 (5 bases). Germline CDR1 reads MNHEY; CDR2 reads SMNVEV (reference sequence). The V end was cut by 2 bases, the J end by 4 bases, with 14 bases between. The CDR3 contains 16 residues. For the CDR3, the DNA is TGTGCCAGCAGTTTAACCACCCCCGGAGGCACCGGGGAGCTGTTTTTT. It yields the protein CASSLTTPGGTGELFF.

CDR3 in amino acids: CASSSTGGAYEQYF. The CDR3 DNA follows: TGTGCCAGCAGCTCGACAGGGGGCGCTTACGAGCAGTACTTC. The rearrangement links TRBV7-7 to TRBJ2-7; 10 nucleotides align to TRBD1. The germline gives CDR1 SSHAT, CDR2 FNYEAQ (reference sequence). This CDR3 contains 14 residues. The ends lost 4 bases at V and 4 bases at J; junction bases unmatched: 4.

The chain carries TRBV5-6 and TRBJ2-1, with 8 bases fitting TRBD1. V dropped 3 bases and J dropped 4; count of bases not matched to a gene: 3. CDR1 SGHDT and CDR2 YYEEEE come from the germline V gene. CDR3 length equals 14 residues. DNA of the CDR3: TGTGCCAGCAGCTCCGGGACAGGTTACAATGAGCAGTTCTTC. Its translation is CASSSGTGYNEQFF.

This chain joins TRBV27 and TRBJ1-2, with D tentatively TRBD1 (5 bases). In germline, CDR1 is MNHEY, CDR2 SMNVEV (reference sequence). Between the trimmed V and J ends, which lost 4 bases and 7 bases, there was a span of 19 bases. This CDR3 has 15 residues. CDR3: CASSSPQKGGAGYTF. As DNA, the CDR3 is TGTGCCAGCAGTTCCCCCCAAAAAGGAGGGGCTGGCTACACCTTC.

The chain joins TRBV2 to TRBJ2-7; D gene unclear. Germline CDR1 and CDR2: SNHLY and FYNNEI. Trimming stripped 3 bases from V and 2 bases from J, with 14 bases between. This CDR3 has 15 amino acids. This chain's CDR3 is CASSDGHFRPYEQYF. CDR3 nucleotide sequence: TGTGCCAGCAGTGATGGTCATTTTCGCCCCTACGAGCAGTACTTC.

As regards this clone: Other DNA sequences in the sample encode the same CDR3. The chain joins TRBV7-9 to TRBJ2-7; D remains unclear. CDR1 is SEHNR and CDR2 is FQNEAQ in the germline V gene (reference sequence). The CDR3 length is 11 residues. V was shortened by 3 bases and J by 7 bases, with 7 bases between the two germline ends. CDR3 protein: CASSFGREQYF. The CDR3 DNA is TGTGCCAGCAGCTTTGGAAGGGAGCAGTACTTC.

The J gene is TRBJ2-5, the V gene TRBV4-1, with 7 nucleotides matching TRBD1. The closer fit of TRBJ2-7 to the DNA end suggests the J call may be wrong. Germline V gene lookup returns CDR1 MGHRA and CDR2 YSYEKL. There are 13 residues in the CDR3. The CDR3 region has the DNA TGCGCCAGCAGCCAGGGACAGAACTACGAGCAGTACTTC. As protein: CASSQGQNYEQYF.

The chain couples TRBV27 to TRBJ2-5; possible D gene TRBD1, 5 bases. V was shortened by 6 bases and J by 2 bases, with 10 bases between the two germline ends. The CDR3 is made up of 13 amino acids. CDR1 and CDR2 (germline): MNHEY, SMNVEV (reference sequence). CDR3 in DNA: TGTGCCAGCAGGACAGACCTACAAGAGACCCAGTACTTC. This codes for CASRTDLQETQYF.

V usage is TRBV7-8 and J usage is TRBJ2-7; 9 bases line up with TRBD1. V shed 6 bases and J 6 bases; nucleotides not matched to a gene: 12. CDR1 and CDR2 (germline): SGHVS, FQNEAQ. The CDR3 runs to 15 residues. The CDR3 region has the DNA TGTGCCAGCAGTCAGCGGACAGGGGTTTTAGCCGAGCAGTACTTC. Residues: CASSQRTGVLAEQYF.

The CDR3 coding sequence is TGTGCCAGCAGTGAAGCGCTTGACTTTAGCACAGATACGCAGTATTTT. Protein: CASSEALDFSTDTQYF. The chain employs TRBV6-1 and TRBJ2-3; no clear D gene. Germline values: CDR1 MNHNS, CDR2 SASEGT. V lost 0 bases, J lost 0 bases, and 10 bases lay in between. The CDR3 sequence is 16 residues long.